A selection of T cell receptor beta chains follows, all from one sample in a study of post-analysis software for immune sequencing data. MiXCR, run by TCRdb on the PCR reads, gives a single entry per CDR3 protein. The sample has around 770,000 distinct CDR3 sequences; approximately 44% are singletons. Material: blood. These receptors all stem from a girl under 18 with multiple sclerosis. CDR3s include the opening cysteine and the closing phenylalanine or tryptophan. Each record gives: D gene, V gene, clone size, J gene, CDR3 protein, CDR3 DNA. A D gene is named only where the DNA matches it firmly. Size tells how often a clone was seen (once, few, many) or the class of an expanded clone, and some rows leave it out.

D: TRBD1; V: TRBV10-3; size: -; J: TRBJ1-5; CDR3: CAIGGPGGSNQPQHF; DNA: TGTGCCATCGGGGGTCCAGGGGGCTCGAATCAGCCCCAGCATTTT
D: -; V: TRBV9; size: -; J: TRBJ2-7; CDR3: CASSVATGETYEQYF; DNA: TGTGCCAGCAGCGTAGCTACGGGAGAGACCTACGAGCAGTACTTC
D: -; V: TRBV5-1; size: -; J: TRBJ1-1; CDR3: CASSPSAGMNTEAFF; DNA: TGCGCCAGCAGCCCGTCGGCGGGGATGAACACTGAAGCTTTCTTT
D: -; V: TRBV12-3/TRBV12-4; size: -; J: TRBJ2-3; CDR3: CASRTSLSTDTQYF; DNA: TGTGCCAGCAGAACCAGCTTGAGCACAGATACGCAGTATTTT
D: TRBD1; V: TRBV7-9; size: few; J: TRBJ2-1; CDR3: CASSSLPGQGYEQFF; DNA: TGTGCCAGCAGCTCATTACCGGGACAGGGTTATGAGCAGTTCTTC
D: TRBD1; V: TRBV6-2/TRBV6-3; size: -; J: TRBJ1-5; CDR3: CASSLGRQQGKPQHF; DNA: TGTGCCAGCAGTCTGGGCCGTCAACAGGGGAAGCCCCAGCATTTT
D: TRBD2; V: TRBV5-1; size: -; J: TRBJ2-7; CDR3: CASSLGLAGGAGSYEQYF; DNA: TGCGCCAGCAGCTTAGGACTAGCGGGGGGTGCTGGCTCCTACGAGCAGTACTTC
D: -; V: TRBV28; size: -; J: TRBJ2-1; CDR3: CASSLLSVFHEQFF; DNA: TGTGCCAGCAGTCTTCTGAGCGTGTTCCATGAGCAGTTCTTC
D: -; V: TRBV7-8; size: few; J: TRBJ2-3; CDR3: CVVWTTDTQYF; DNA: TGTGTCGTTTGGACCACAGATACGCAGTATTTT
D: -; V: TRBV10-1; size: few; J: TRBJ2-1; CDR3: CASSEGSEQFF; DNA: TGCGCCAGCAGTGAAGGAAGTGAGCAGTTCTTC
D: TRBD2; V: TRBV20-1; size: -; J: TRBJ2-5; CDR3: CSARGGLAGEGETQYF; DNA: TGCAGTGCTAGGGGGGGCCTAGCGGGAGAAGGCGAGACCCAGTACTTC
D: -; V: TRBV27; size: -; J: TRBJ2-7; CDR3: CASSFGSASPNEQYF; DNA: TGTGCCAGCAGTTTCGGCTCCGCCAGCCCCAACGAGCAGTACTTC
D: -; V: TRBV7-2; size: -; J: TRBJ2-1; CDR3: CASTQGYSYNEQFF; DNA: TGTGCCAGCACTCAAGGTTACAGTTACAATGAGCAGTTCTTC
D: -; V: TRBV5-4; size: -; J: TRBJ1-1; CDR3: CASSLEAGEGTEAFF; DNA: TGTGCCAGCAGCTTGGAGGCGGGGGAGGGCACTGAAGCTTTCTTT
D: -; V: TRBV27; size: -; J: TRBJ1-2; CDR3: CASSPGGPRGRGYTF; DNA: TGTGCCAGCAGTCCCGGGGGCCCCAGGGGCCGTGGCTACACCTTC
D: TRBD1; V: TRBV10-3; size: -; J: TRBJ2-5; CDR3: CAISEPGTGQETQYF; DNA: TGTGCCATCAGTGAGCCGGGGACAGGGCAAGAGACCCAGTACTTC
D: TRBD2; V: TRBV4-2; size: -; J: TRBJ2-1; CDR3: CASSQEGGWNEQFF; DNA: TGTGCCAGCAGCCAAGAGGGAGGGTGGAATGAGCAGTTCTTC
D: TRBD1; V: TRBV7-2; size: -; J: TRBJ1-2; CDR3: CASRQGTYGYTF; DNA: TGTGCCAGCAGACAGGGGACCTATGGCTACACCTTC
D: TRBD2; V: TRBV20-1; size: few; J: TRBJ2-1; CDR3: CSASRLAGEGVQFF; DNA: TGCAGTGCTAGCCGACTAGCGGGAGAGGGAGTGCAGTTCTTC
D: TRBD1; V: TRBV16; size: few; J: TRBJ2-4; CDR3: CASSRIGDSKNIQYF; DNA: TGTGCCAGCAGTCGCATTGGGGACAGCAAAAACATTCAGTACTTC
D: TRBD2; V: TRBV12-3/TRBV12-4; size: -; J: TRBJ2-1; CDR3: CASTNQRLAGGDEQFF; DNA: TGTGCCAGCACCAACCAGCGACTAGCGGGAGGGGATGAGCAGTTCTTC
D: TRBD1; V: TRBV27; size: -; J: TRBJ2-5; CDR3: CASSHTGTGGEETQYF; DNA: TGTGCCAGCAGCCATACCGGGACAGGGGGCGAAGAGACCCAGTACTTC
D: -; V: TRBV7-9; size: few; J: TRBJ2-5; CDR3: CASSLDSSQYF; DNA: TGTGCCAGCAGCTTAGACTCATCACAGTACTTC
D: -; V: TRBV20-1; size: -; J: TRBJ2-7; CDR3: CSAPRQPGRYYEQYF; DNA: TGCAGTGCCCCTCGACAGCCTGGCCGCTACTACGAGCAGTACTTC
D: -; V: TRBV6-5; size: -; J: TRBJ2-5; CDR3: CAIGRQETQYF; DNA: TGTGCCATCGGACGTCAAGAGACCCAGTACTTC
D: -; V: TRBV20-1; size: -; J: TRBJ2-7; CDR3: CSADGGGSSYEQYF; DNA: TGCAGTGCCGACGGGGGAGGAAGCTCCTACGAGCAGTACTTC
D: -; V: TRBV7-2; size: -; J: TRBJ1-4; CDR3: CASSSGPGNEKLFF; DNA: TGTGCCAGCAGCTCGGGACCGGGTAATGAAAAACTGTTTTTT
D: -; V: TRBV3-1; size: -; J: TRBJ2-1; CDR3: CASSHDLRQFF; DNA: TGTGCCAGCAGCCACGACCTCCGACAGTTCTTC
D: TRBD1; V: TRBV12-3/TRBV12-4; size: -; J: TRBJ1-2; CDR3: CASSSRQGPSDGYTF; DNA: TGTGCCAGCAGTTCCCGACAGGGGCCTAGCGACGGCTACACCTTC
D: TRBD2; V: TRBV20-1; size: few; J: TRBJ2-3; CDR3: CSARDRGSGSPDTQYF; DNA: TGCAGTGCTAGAGATCGGGGTAGCGGGAGTCCAGATACGCAGTATTTT
D: TRBD1; V: TRBV7-2; size: -; J: TRBJ1-4; CDR3: CASSTDRGRNEKLFF; DNA: TGTGCCAGCAGCACTGACAGGGGTCGTAATGAAAAACTGTTTTTT
D: -; V: TRBV7-2; size: -; J: TRBJ1-6; CDR3: CASSRDGGNSPLHF; DNA: TGTGCCAGCAGCCGGGACGGCGGAAATTCACCCCTCCACTTT
D: -; V: TRBV7-9; size: few; J: TRBJ1-4; CDR3: CASSLGQLNEKLFF; DNA: TGTGCCAGCAGCTTAGGACAGCTTAATGAAAAACTGTTTTTT
D: TRBD1; V: TRBV27; size: -; J: TRBJ2-1; CDR3: CASSSLISGTGFNYEQFF; DNA: TGTGCCAGCAGTTCGCTGATCTCCGGGACAGGGTTTAACTATGAGCAGTTCTTC
D: -; V: TRBV7-2; size: -; J: TRBJ2-3; CDR3: CASSLGSHTDTQYF; DNA: TGTGCCAGCAGCTTAGGGTCCCACACAGATACGCAGTATTTT
D: -; V: TRBV10-2; size: -; J: TRBJ2-1; CDR3: CASIDRSLRDSSYNEQFF; DNA: TGCGCCAGCATCGACAGGTCTCTGCGTGATAGCTCCTACAATGAGCAGTTCTTC
D: -; V: TRBV2; size: -; J: TRBJ1-2; CDR3: CASSATVADPTF; DNA: TGTGCCAGCAGTGCGACCGTGGCCGATCCCACCTTC
D: TRBD2; V: TRBV29-1; size: -; J: TRBJ2-7; CDR3: CSVGVAGLSYEQYF; DNA: TGCAGCGTTGGGGTAGCGGGTCTCTCCTACGAGCAGTACTTC
D: TRBD2; V: TRBV20-1; size: few; J: TRBJ2-5; CDR3: CSARDRVGTSGSQETQYF; DNA: TGCAGTGCTAGAGATAGGGTGGGGACTAGCGGGAGTCAAGAGACCCAGTACTTC
D: -; V: TRBV29-1; size: -; J: TRBJ1-2; CDR3: CSVGTDYGYTF; DNA: TGCAGCGTTGGGACAGACTATGGCTACACCTTC
D: -; V: TRBV5-1; size: few; J: TRBJ2-7; CDR3: CASRLSTGVSYEQYF; DNA: TGCGCCAGCAGATTATCGACAGGCGTCTCCTACGAGCAGTACTTC
D: TRBD2; V: TRBV12-3/TRBV12-4; size: -; J: TRBJ2-1; CDR3: CASIIAGRDNEQFF; DNA: TGTGCCAGCATTATAGCGGGAAGGGACAATGAGCAGTTCTTC
D: -; V: TRBV13; size: -; J: TRBJ2-5; CDR3: CASSLAVDQEGTQYF; DNA: TGTGCCAGCAGCTTGGCAGTCGATCAGGAGGGGACCCAGTACTTC
D: TRBD2; V: TRBV12-3/TRBV12-4; size: many; J: TRBJ2-7; CDR3: CASSLLAGGYEQYF; DNA: TGTGCCAGCAGTTTGCTAGCGGGAGGATACGAGCAGTACTTC
D: TRBD1; V: TRBV6-1; size: -; J: TRBJ2-7; CDR3: CASSVRDRAHEQYF; DNA: TGTGCCAGCAGTGTCCGGGACAGGGCCCACGAGCAGTACTTC
D: -; V: TRBV4-2; size: -; J: TRBJ2-3; CDR3: CASSPLTGEETDTQYF; DNA: TGTGCCAGCAGCCCCCTGACGGGAGAAGAGACAGATACGCAGTATTTT
D: TRBD2; V: TRBV6-2/TRBV6-3; size: once; J: TRBJ2-5; CDR3: CASSPSPSGRVRETQYF; DNA: TGTGCCAGCAGCCCCAGCCCGAGCGGGAGGGTTAGAGAGACCCAGTACTTC
D: -; V: TRBV4-2; size: -; J: TRBJ1-1; CDR3: CASSEGRENTEAFF; DNA: TGTGCCAGCAGCGAGGGGAGAGAGAACACTGAAGCTTTCTTT